This record concerns one TCR beta chain sequence. This specimen comes from a study of technical replicates of blood from a few donors. TCRdb keeps only in-frame clones here, not all; method: immunoSEQ multiplex PCR. The table includes 70,000 to 80,000 clones, over 80% detected once. Germline CDR1 is SGHAT and CDR2 is FQNNGV. J lost 6 bases, V lost 5 bases, and 9 bases had no gene match. CDR3 length equals 15 residues. V is TRBV11-2 and J is TRBJ2-7; 11 positions agree with TRBD2. Material for sequencing was T cells isolated from PBMCs. The origin of this receptor is a human donor in good health. In nucleotides, the CDR3 is TGTGCCAGCAGCCCCCTGGGGCTAGCGGGAGGCGAGCAGTACTTC. It specifies CASSPLGLAGGEQYF.